These T cell receptor beta chains were read from a single sample in a study of graft-versus-host responses after intestinal transplantation. Their target antigens are unknown. TCRdb keeps only in-frame clones here, not all; method: immunoSEQ multiplex PCR. This table has some 86,000 clones, around nine tenths appearing once. This specimen consisted of unstimulated CD8+ T cells sorted from spleen or lymph node cells, obtained before intestinal transplant. Receptor source: a human donor who received an intestinal transplant. The CDR3 runs from the conserved cysteine through the conserved F or W. A D gene is named only where the DNA matches it firmly. The size of a clone is reported for some rows only, either as once, few or many, or as a class for expanded clones.

v_call	clone_size	d_call	j_call	cdr3_nt	cdr3_aa
TRBV7-6	NA	NA	TRBJ1-1	TGTGCCAGCAGCCCCCCAACTGAGGGGGGAGTTTATAAAGCTTTCTTT	CASSPPTEGGVYKAFF
TRBV5-4	once	NA	TRBJ2-1	TGTGCCAGCAGCCCCCAGGGTTACAATGAGCAGTTCTTC	CASSPQGYNEQFF
TRBV6-5	NA	NA	TRBJ1-3	TGTGCCAGCAGTGAATTCGGCGCGGGAAACACCATATATTTT	CASSEFGAGNTIYF
TRBV5-4	NA	NA	TRBJ2-7	TGTGCCAGCAGCCCACAAGGAGACTACGAGCAGTACTTC	CASSPQGDYEQYF
TRBV7-3	few	NA	TRBJ2-1	TGTGCCAGCAGCGGCGAACCGGGCTACGAGCAGTTCTTC	CASSGEPGYEQFF
TRBV5-6	once	TRBD1	TRBJ2-7	TGTGCCAGCAGCTTGGGACAGGGCTCCTACGAGCAGTACTTC	CASSLGQGSYEQYF
TRBV6-6	NA	NA	TRBJ1-5	TGTGCCAGCAGTTACGGTCCTCCAGACAATCAGCCCCAGCATTTT	CASSYGPPDNQPQHF
TRBV18	NA	NA	TRBJ1-5	TGTGCCAGCTCACTCGACATGCTGGCGGGATATAGCAATCAGCCCCAGCATTTT	CASSLDMLAGYSNQPQHF
TRBV29-1	NA	TRBD1	TRBJ2-7	TGCAGCACGTGGGACAGTGCCTACGAGCAGTACTTC	CSTWDSAYEQYF
TRBV15	NA	TRBD2	TRBJ2-1	TGTGCCACCAGCACCGACGGTTCCGGGACTAGCTCCTACAATGAGCAGTTCTTC	CATSTDGSGTSSYNEQFF
TRBV15	NA	NA	TRBJ2-3	TGTGCCACCAGCAGTGAACGGGATGGCCGTGGAGATACGCAGTATTTT	CATSSERDGRGDTQYF
TRBV10-1	NA	TRBD2	TRBJ2-3	TGCGCCAGCAGCCAATTGGGGACTAGCCGAGATACGCAGTATTTT	CASSQLGTSRDTQYF
TRBV5-1	NA	NA	TRBJ1-4	TGCGCCAGCAGCTTGGCAGAGGGTGAAAAACTGTTTTTT	CASSLAEGEKLFF
TRBV7-3	once	NA	TRBJ2-6	TGTGCCAGCAGCTTCTTTAACAGCGGCTCTGGGGCCAACGTCCTGACTTTC	CASSFFNSGSGANVLTF
TRBV5-1	NA	NA	TRBJ1-2	TGCGCCAGCAGCGCGGACAGCCCGGGGATCTATGGCTACACCTTC	CASSADSPGIYGYTF
TRBV10-1	NA	NA	TRBJ2-1	TGCGCCAGCAGTGAATTAGGGCTACTAACCCATGAGCAGTTCTTC	CASSELGLLTHEQFF
TRBV4-2	NA	TRBD2	TRBJ2-1	TGTGCCAGCAGCCAAGGGCTTGACGGGACTAGCGGGAGAAGTTACTACAATGAGCAGTTCTTC	CASSQGLDGTSGRSYYNEQFF
TRBV19	NA	NA	TRBJ2-7	TGTGCCAGTCGCCCCGGCTTGATGGACGAGCAGTACTTC	CASRPGLMDEQYF
TRBV7-9	NA	NA	TRBJ2-7	TGTGCCAGCAGCTCGACCACAGACACCTACGAGCAGTACTTC	CASSSTTDTYEQYF
TRBV27	many	TRBD1	TRBJ2-7	TGTGCCAGCAGTTCCCCGGGACAGGGCTACGAGCAGTACTTC	CASSSPGQGYEQYF
TRBV13	NA	TRBD2	TRBJ2-6	TGTGCCAGCAGCTTAGTCTGGCGGGAGTCCCCCTCTGGGGCCAACGTCCTGACTTTC	CASSLVWRESPSGANVLTF
TRBV5-6	once	NA	TRBJ1-6	TGTGCCAGCAGTTCCCGACAGGTCCACTATAATTCACCCCTCCACTTT	CASSSRQVHYNSPLHF
TRBV4-1	NA	TRBD2	TRBJ2-1	TGCGCCAGCAGCCAAACGGCGGGGACTAGCGGTGAGCAGTTCTTC	CASSQTAGTSGEQFF
TRBV6-5	NA	NA	TRBJ1-6	TGTGCCAGCAGTTACCAGGGAGGGGATAATTCACCCCTCCACTTT	CASSYQGGDNSPLHF
TRBV13	NA	NA	TRBJ2-5	TGTGCCAGCAGCTTACTAAGCCAAGAGACCCAGTACTTC	CASSLLSQETQYF
TRBV7-9	few	NA	TRBJ2-5	TGTGCCAGCAGCCCCTTCCGAATGCGGACCCAGTACTTC	CASSPFRMRTQYF
TRBV5-6	NA	NA	TRBJ1-2	TGTGCCAGCAGCTTGGGAGACGGATCCTATGGCTACACCTTC	CASSLGDGSYGYTF
TRBV19	once	NA	TRBJ2-7	TGTGCCAGTAGTGCCGGCGATTCCTACGAGCAGTACTTC	CASSAGDSYEQYF
TRBV28	NA	TRBD2	TRBJ2-2	TGTGCCACCGCTGGGGCGGGGGACACCGGGGAGCTGTTTTTT	CATAGAGDTGELFF
TRBV5-6	NA	TRBD2	TRBJ2-5	TGTGCCAGCAGCTTGGGGCGGGGGGGCCCAGAGACCCAGTACTTC	CASSLGRGGPETQYF
TRBV19	NA	NA	TRBJ2-7	TGTGCCAGTAGTTTGCGGGTGACCTCCTACGAGCAGTACTTC	CASSLRVTSYEQYF
TRBV7-9	once	TRBD2	TRBJ2-3	TGTGCCAGCAGCACGTCGGGACTAGCGAGCTCAGATACGCAGTATTTT	CASSTSGLASSDTQYF
TRBV6-5	once	NA	TRBJ2-1	TGTGCCAGCAGTACAGCTAGCAATGAGCATTTCTTC	CASSTASNEHFF
TRBV5-4	NA	NA	TRBJ2-7	TGTGCCAGCAGAGATTGGGGAGGCTCCTACGAGCAGTACTTC	CASRDWGGSYEQYF
TRBV25-1	NA	NA	TRBJ2-7	TGTGCCAGCAGTGAATATCGATCCGAGCAGTACTTC	CASSEYRSEQYF
TRBV9	few	TRBD2	TRBJ2-3	TGTGCCAGCAGCCAAGATTTAGCGGGGGGGGTCACAGATACGCAGTATTTT	CASSQDLAGGVTDTQYF
TRBV11-2	NA	NA	TRBJ2-7	TGTGCCAGCAGTCCCGAGGGGGTCCCAGATGGGCAGTACTTC	CASSPEGVPDGQYF
TRBV7-9	NA	NA	TRBJ1-1	TGTGCCAGCAGCTTAGCGTCAGTCGGTCGGGACACTGAAGCTTTCTTT	CASSLASVGRDTEAFF
TRBV11-2	NA	TRBD2	TRBJ2-7	TGTGCCAGCAGCCACGGACTAGCGGGGAGGTCCTACGAGCAGTACTTC	CASSHGLAGRSYEQYF
TRBV2	NA	NA	TRBJ2-3	TGTGCCAGCAGTGTACCACAGGACACAGATACGCAGTATTTT	CASSVPQDTDTQYF
TRBV5-7	NA	NA	TRBJ2-3	TGTGCCAGCAGCCGAAGTACAGGGAGGACAGATACGCAGTATTTT	CASSRSTGRTDTQYF
TRBV6-6	NA	TRBD1	TRBJ1-5	TGTGCCAGCAGAGCGGGACAGACCGATCAGCCCCAGCATTTT	CASRAGQTDQPQHF
TRBV5-6	NA	NA	TRBJ1-1	TGTGCCAGCAGCTTGATCACGAACACTGAAGCTTTCTTT	CASSLITNTEAFF
TRBV7-6	NA	TRBD1	TRBJ2-7	TGTGCCAGCAGCGCAACCGGGACAGGGGGCAGGGGCTCCTACGAGCAGTACTTC	CASSATGTGGRGSYEQYF
TRBV7-6	NA	NA	TRBJ1-4	TGTGCCAGCAGCAACCCTCTCGATAGTGCAACTAATGAAAAACTGTTTTTT	CASSNPLDSATNEKLFF
TRBV9	NA	NA	TRBJ2-1	TGTGCCAGCAGCGCAGACAATGAGCAGTTCTTC	CASSADNEQFF
TRBV19	NA	TRBD2	TRBJ2-1	TGTGCCAGTAGTATACTAGCGGAAGACTACAATGAGCAGTTCTTC	CASSILAEDYNEQFF
TRBV19	NA	TRBD2	TRBJ2-2	TGTGCCAGTACCCCAAGGGCGGGAGGAACCACCGGGGAGCTGTTTTTT	CASTPRAGGTTGELFF
TRBV4-2	NA	NA	TRBJ2-7	TGTGCCAGCAGCCAATACCGGGACAACTCCTACGAGCAGTACTTC	CASSQYRDNSYEQYF
TRBV28	NA	NA	TRBJ2-3	TGTGCCAGCAACGGGGTACGAGATACGCAGTATTTT	CASNGVRDTQYF
TRBV10-2	NA	NA	TRBJ2-7	TGCGCCAGCAGACCCTTCGGGGGAGCCGAGGAGCAGTACTTC	CASRPFGGAEEQYF
TRBV27	NA	TRBD1	TRBJ2-7	TGTGCCAGCAGTCGGGACAGGTGGCCCCCGGGCGAGCAGTACTTC	CASSRDRWPPGEQYF
TRBV6-1	NA	TRBD2	TRBJ2-5	TGTGCCAGCAGTGGGGGCGGGAGTTTAGAGACCCAGTACTTC	CASSGGGSLETQYF
TRBV11-2	NA	NA	TRBJ2-5	TGTGCCAGCACTGACGGGTCCTCTTGGACCCAGTACTTC	CASTDGSSWTQYF
TRBV15	NA	NA	TRBJ1-4	TGTGCCACCAGTTTTCCGCAGGTTAATGAAAAACTGTTTTTT	CATSFPQVNEKLFF
TRBV7-9	NA	NA	TRBJ2-1	TGTGCCAGCAGCTTAGAGAGGGGATACAATGAGCAGTTCTTC	CASSLERGYNEQFF
TRBV7-3	NA	NA	TRBJ2-1	TGTGCCAGCAGCATAGGGGGGGATGAGCAGTTCTTC	CASSIGGDEQFF
TRBV6-5	NA	NA	TRBJ1-2	TGTGCCAGCAGTTCGGGGCAGGGAAGGCGGTATGGCTACACCTTC	CASSSGQGRRYGYTF
TRBV6-5	few	NA	TRBJ2-1	TGTGCCAGCAGTTACTCAGAGGCTGTTTACAATGAGCAGTTCTTC	CASSYSEAVYNEQFF
TRBV25-1	NA	NA	TRBJ1-2	TGTGCCAGCAGTGAATGGGGTGGGGCCGACTATGGCTACACCTTC	CASSEWGGADYGYTF